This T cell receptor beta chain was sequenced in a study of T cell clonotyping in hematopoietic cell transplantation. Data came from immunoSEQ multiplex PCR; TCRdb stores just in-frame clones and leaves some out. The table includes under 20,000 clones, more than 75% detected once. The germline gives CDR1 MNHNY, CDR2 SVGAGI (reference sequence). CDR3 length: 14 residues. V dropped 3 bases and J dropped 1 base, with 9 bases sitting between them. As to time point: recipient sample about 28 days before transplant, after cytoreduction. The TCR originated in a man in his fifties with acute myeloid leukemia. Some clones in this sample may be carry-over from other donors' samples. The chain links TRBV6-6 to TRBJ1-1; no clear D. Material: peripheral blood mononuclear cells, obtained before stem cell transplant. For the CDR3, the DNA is TGTGCCAGCAGTTATGTACCATCGAACACTGAAGCTTTCTTT. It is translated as CASSYVPSNTEAFF.